The next 16 T cell receptor beta chains were all read from a single sample in a study of CD8+CD57+ T cells in acquired aplastic anemia. All sequencing subjects had displayed CD8+CD57+ cell expansion on flow cytometry. The template used for profiling TCR beta VDJ and CDR3 was genomic DNA. TCRdb independently ran MiXCR on the reads; one entry per CDR3 protein. Of about 240,000 distinct CDR3 sequences in the sample, 47% were seen once. The source material was sorted CD4+, CD8+, or CD8+CD57+ T cells (not recorded which) from PBMCs. Receptor source: a human donor with aplastic anemia.

This clonotype was seen more than once but under ten times. This sequence may be a read error, since a much larger clone differs from it by one base. The chain employs TRBV5-4 and TRBJ2-7; tentatively, D is TRBD1 (6 bases). Trimming left V 0 bases short and J 3 bases short, with 10 bases between. Germline CDR1 is SGHNT and CDR2 is YYREEE (reference sequence). The CDR3 is made up of 14 amino acids. The CDR3 DNA reads TGTGCCAGCAGCTTGGAGGGGGTCGGCTACGAGCAGTACTTC. It is translated as CASSLEGVGYEQYF. Complete variable domain (other parts from reference TRBV5-4 and TRBJ2-7): ETGVTQSPTHLIKTRGQQVTLRCSSQSGHNTVSWYQQALGQGPQFIFQYYREEENGRGNFPPRFSGLQFPNYSSELNVNALELDDSALYLCASSLEGVGYEQYFGPGTRLTVT.

The chain couples TRBV7-9 to TRBJ2-3, with TRBD2 matching over 15 bases. The junction had 10 bases not matched to a gene; V was cut back by 5 bases and J by 4 bases. Germline values: CDR1 SEHNR, CDR2 FQNEAQ (reference sequence). The CDR3 runs 18 residues. CDR3 sequence: CASSPRTSGGANADTQYF. In DNA, the CDR3 is TGTGCCAGCAGCCCCCGGACTAGCGGGGGGGCGAACGCAGATACGCAGTATTTT.

This clonotype was detected many times. This chain connects TRBV5-5 to TRBJ1-2; D not resolved. The CDR3 contains 16 residues. The V and J ends lost 0 bases and 4 bases respectively, with 16 bases between them. Germline CDR1 SGHKS, CDR2 YYEKEE (reference sequence). DNA for the CDR3: TGTGCCAGCAGCTTGGATGTCCCGGCGGGAGGCTATGGCTACACCTTC. Encoded protein: CASSLDVPAGGYGYTF.

This clonotype has ten or more counts. The chain combines TRBV6-5 with TRBJ1-1; D unresolved. The V gene's germline CDR1 is MNHEY and CDR2 SVGAGI. The V end lost 0 bases, the J end lost 1 base, and 12 bases lay between the germline ends. The CDR3 loop spans 16 amino acids. CDR3 amino acids: CASSYSEARANTEAFF. The CDR3, as DNA: TGTGCCAGCAGTTACTCGGAAGCGAGGGCGAACACTGAAGCTTTCTTT.

This clonotype was counted at least ten times. The CDR3 region has the DNA TGTGCCAGCAGCACCGTGACAGGGACCGGGACCCAGTACTTC. It translates to CASSTVTGTGTQYF. The rearrangement links TRBV7-9 to TRBJ2-5; 7 nucleotides line up with TRBD1. CDR1 is SEHNR and CDR2 is FQNEAQ in the germline V gene (reference sequence). The CDR3 totals 14 residues. V lost 5 bases, J lost 7 bases, and 10 bases stayed unmatched.

V usage is TRBV5-1 and J usage is TRBJ1-6, with D uncertain. Germline-derived CDR1 and CDR2 are SGHRS and YFSETQ. The CDR3 runs to 13 residues. Trimming took off 0 bases at V and 9 bases at J, with 7 bases between the two ends. CDR3 region: CASSLVGLSPLHF. CDR3 in DNA: TGCGCCAGCAGCTTGGTCGGTCTTTCACCCCTCCACTTT.

At least ten counts were recorded for this clonotype. The chain employs TRBV25-1 and TRBJ1-1; no reliable D call. The ends were cut back, 5 bases at V and 1 base at J, with 8 bases in the middle. The CDR3 runs to 13 residues. Germline CDR1 and CDR2: MGHDK and SYGVNS. The CDR3 region is CASSLGWNTEAFF. As DNA, the CDR3 is TGTGCCAGCAGTTTAGGGTGGAACACTGAAGCTTTCTTT.

The chain recombines TRBV25-1 with TRBJ2-7; the match to TRBD1 covers 9 bases. Germline V CDR1 and CDR2: MGHDK, SYGVNS. The length of the CDR3 is 15 residues. The V segment lost 1 base and the J segment 3 bases; nucleotides outside the gene matches: 4. The CDR3 protein is CASSESGTGNYEQYF. The DNA of the CDR3 is TGTGCCAGCAGTGAATCCGGGACAGGGAACTACGAGCAGTACTTC.

This clonotype was counted ten times or more. The V call is TRBV28, the J call TRBJ1-2; weak D call: TRBD1 (6 bases). The germline V gene encodes CDR1 MDHEN and CDR2 SYDVKM. The V end lost 7 bases, the J end lost 4 bases, and 13 bases lay between the germline ends. CDR3 length equals 13 residues. CDR3 in amino acids: CASTGGRTYGYTF. The CDR3 DNA sequence: TGTGCCAGCACCGGGGGGCGGACCTATGGCTACACCTTC.

This chain links TRBV6-5 with TRBJ2-7, with TRBD1 matching over 7 bases. Germline V lookup: CDR1 MNHEY, CDR2 SVGAGI. Unmatched junction bases numbered 11, after V lost 5 bases and J lost 4 bases. The CDR3 is made up of 15 amino acids. The DNA of the CDR3 is TGTGCCAGCAGTCGCCGGACAGGATCCAGTTACGAGCAGTACTTC. It is translated as CASSRRTGSSYEQYF.

This clonotype has a handful of counts. V usage is TRBV25-1 and J usage is TRBJ2-1, with TRBD2 identical over 9 bases. V shed 5 bases and J 7 bases; nucleotides not matched to a gene: 6. Germline-derived CDR1 and CDR2 are MGHDK and SYGVNS. The CDR3 totals 14 residues. CDR3: CASSPLAGLNEQFF. CDR3 nucleotide sequence: TGTGCCAGCAGTCCGCTAGCGGGGCTAAATGAGCAGTTCTTC.

The rearrangement uses TRBV6-6 and TRBJ1-6, with D unclear. The germline V gene has CDR1 MNHNY and CDR2 SVGAGI (reference sequence). Between the trimmed V and J ends, which lost 0 bases and 9 bases, there was a span of 18 bases. CDR3 size: 17 residues. The CDR3 DNA sequence: TGTGCCAGCAGTTACTCCCCGGGGAGGGCAGCCGGTTCACCCCTCCACTTT. It is translated as CASSYSPGRAAGSPLHF.

The sample holds a few counts of this clonotype. V is TRBV30 and J is TRBJ1-5; D is undetermined. V was pared by 2 bases and J by 1 base, with 12 bases between. The CDR3 totals 15 residues. Looked up from germline, CDR1 is GTSNPN and CDR2 is SVGIG (reference sequence). Here the CDR3 DNA reads TGTGCCTGGAGTCCCCGGAGTATAAGCAATCAGCCCCAGCATTTT. Residues: CAWSPRSISNQPQHF.

The rearrangement joins TRBV7-9 to TRBJ2-7; 7 bases are a match to TRBD1. CDR1 SEHNR and CDR2 FQNEAQ come from the germline V gene (reference sequence). The V and J ends lost 5 bases and 5 bases, in that order; junction bases with no gene match: 6. The CDR3 loop spans 13 amino acids. The CDR3 sequence is CASSLPTGNEQYF. The CDR3 DNA follows: TGTGCCAGCAGCCTCCCGACAGGGAACGAGCAGTACTTC.

The rearrangement links TRBV7-3 to TRBJ2-5; D possibly corresponds to TRBD2 (5 bases). The CDR3 covers 15 residues. V gave up 0 bases and J gave up 5 bases, with 13 bases separating them. Germline lookup yields CDR1 SGHTA and CDR2 FQGTGA. CDR3 sequence: CASSLTKTSMETQYF. For the CDR3, the DNA is TGTGCCAGCAGCTTAACAAAAACTAGTATGGAGACCCAGTACTTC.

This clonotype came up a few times. The chain combines TRBV30 with TRBJ2-2, with D possibly called TRBD1 or TRBD2 (5 bases each). Trimming cost V 4 bases and J 7 bases, with 13 bases left between them. Germline assignment: CDR1 GTSNPN and CDR2 SVGIG (reference sequence). This CDR3 is 13 amino acids long. CDR3 sequence reads: CAWTSGAGGELFF. The CDR3 nucleotides are TGTGCCTGGACGTCCGGGGCAGGCGGGGAGCTGTTTTTT.